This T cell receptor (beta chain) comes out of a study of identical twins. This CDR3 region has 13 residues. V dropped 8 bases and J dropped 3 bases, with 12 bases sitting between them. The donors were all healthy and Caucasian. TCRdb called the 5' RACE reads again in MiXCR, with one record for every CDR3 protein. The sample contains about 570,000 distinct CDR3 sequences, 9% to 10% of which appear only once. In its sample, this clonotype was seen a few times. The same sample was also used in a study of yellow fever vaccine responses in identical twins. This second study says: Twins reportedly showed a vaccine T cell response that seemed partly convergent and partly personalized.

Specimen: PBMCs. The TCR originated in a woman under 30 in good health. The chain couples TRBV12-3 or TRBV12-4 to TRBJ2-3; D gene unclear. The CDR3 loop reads CASGVKETDTQYF. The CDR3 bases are TGTGCCAGCGGAGTAAAAGAAACAGATACGCAGTATTTT.